This passage covers 27 T cell receptor beta chains from one sample sequenced in a study of immune reconstitution after stem cell transplant in scleroderma. TCRdb passed the RT-PCR reads through MiXCR, listing each CDR3 protein once. Of under 4,500 distinct CDR3 sequences listed, approximately 6.3% are singletons. This specimen was taken before or after autologous hematopoietic stem cell transplantation (not recorded which). These receptors all come from a female donor with systemic sclerosis.

The chain uses TRBV5-5 and TRBJ2-7; 7 bases fit TRBD1. This CDR3 contains 15 residues. Per the germline V gene, CDR1 is SGHKS and CDR2 is YYEKEE (reference sequence). The trim removed 2 bases at V and 1 base at J, leaving 6 bases unmatched. This chain's CDR3 is CASSLPGTESYEQYF. Written as DNA, the CDR3 is TGTGCCAGCAGCTTACCCGGGACAGAATCCTACGAGCAGTACTTC. Full variable domain (remainder filled in from reference TRBV5-5 and TRBJ2-7): DAGVTQSPTHLIKTRGQQVTLRCSPISGHKSVSWYQQVLGQGPQFIFQYYEKEERGRGNFPDRFSARQFPNYSSELNVNALLLGDSALYLCASSLPGTESYEQYFGPGTRLTVT.

This clonotype is medium-sized. The chain joins TRBV13 to TRBJ2-7, with 9 bases aligning to TRBD1. V dropped 5 bases and J dropped 0; count of bases not matched to a gene: 5. This CDR3 has 15 residues. The V gene's germline CDR1 is PRHDT and CDR2 FYEKMQ (reference sequence). The CDR3: CASSGGQGSSYEQYF. The CDR3 region has the DNA TGTGCCAGCAGCGGAGGACAGGGGTCCTCCTACGAGCAGTACTTC.

The gene calls are TRBV20-1 and TRBJ2-3; 11 nucleotides align to TRBD2. Germline V CDR1 and CDR2: DFQATT, SNEGSKA (reference sequence). V gave up 6 bases and J gave up 2 bases; unmatched junction bases: 4. The CDR3 loop spans 14 amino acids. The DNA for the CDR3 is TGCAGTGCCGAACTAGCGGGAGCCACAGATACGCAGTATTTT. Its protein is CSAELAGATDTQYF.

This clonotype is termed medium-sized. V and J are TRBV6-5 and TRBJ2-7; 10 nucleotides line up with TRBD1. Looked up from germline, CDR1 is MNHEY and CDR2 is SVGAGI. V shed 2 bases, J shed 2 bases, and the junction held 3 bases outside the gene matches. The CDR3 runs to 15 residues. CDR3 coding DNA: TGTGCCAGCAGTTACCGACAGGGGGCTACCTACGAGCAGTACTTC. This encodes CASSYRQGATYEQYF.

This clonotype is labeled as medium-sized. This rearrangement joins TRBV5-1 to TRBJ1-1; D may be TRBD1 (5 bases). Germline assignment: CDR1 SGHRS and CDR2 YFSETQ. There are 15 residues in the CDR3. V was shortened by 1 base and J by 1 base, with 11 bases between the two germline ends. In DNA, the CDR3 is TGCGCCAGCAGCTTGAGTTACGGGGCGAACACTGAAGCTTTCTTT. Amino acids: CASSLSYGANTEAFF.

This clonotype has just a few counts. The rearrangement joins TRBV20-1 to TRBJ1-5; unclear D gene. Between the trimmed V and J ends, which lost 0 bases and 0 bases, there was a span of 15 bases. CDR1 is DFQATT, CDR2 SNEGSKA, per germline (reference sequence). The CDR3 runs to 17 residues. For the CDR3, the DNA is TGCAGTGCTAGAGATCCGTCTTACACGAATAGCAATCAGCCCCAGCATTTT. This gives the protein CSARDPSYTNSNQPQHF.

This clonotype qualifies as medium-sized. This chain links TRBV11-2 with TRBJ2-3, with D hard to call. The CDR3 is 13 residues long. Trimming shortened V by 3 bases and J by 6 bases, and 10 bases separated the two germline ends. Germline CDR1 SGHAT, CDR2 FQNNGV. The CDR3 loop is CASSLSVRDTQYF. DNA for the CDR3: TGTGCCAGCAGCTTGAGTGTAAGGGATACGCAGTATTTT.

Relative to its sample, this clonotype is medium-sized. The rearrangement links TRBV18 to TRBJ1-2; 7 nucleotides align to TRBD1. The CDR3 totals 16 residues. Per germline, CDR1 KGHSH and CDR2 LQKENI. V trimming: 3 bases; J trimming: 0 bases; junction bases outside the gene matches: 7. CDR3 region: CASSPSAGTANYGYTF. The CDR3 coding sequence is TGTGCCAGCTCACCCTCAGCCGGGACAGCTAACTATGGCTACACCTTC.

This clonotype is categorized as medium-sized. The chain carries TRBV5-4 and TRBJ1-1; D uncertain. V lost 2 bases and J 5 bases, leaving 10 bases between the germline ends. Germline CDR1 SGHNT, CDR2 YYREEE (reference sequence). This CDR3 is built from 13 residues. The CDR3 DNA follows: TGTGCCAGCAGCTTAGGAGGAGGGACTGAAGCTTTCTTT. It is translated as CASSLGGGTEAFF.

This clonotype rates as medium-sized. The chain links TRBV29-1 to TRBJ1-1; 10 bases are a match to TRBD1. The CDR3 contains 14 residues. V lost 6 bases to trimming and J lost 7 bases; unmatched junction nucleotides: 11. Germline V gene lookup returns CDR1 SQVTM and CDR2 ANQGSEA. The DNA for the CDR3 is TGCAGCGTCCTGACCGGGACAGGGGAGGGTGAAGCTTTCTTT. Translation gives CSVLTGTGEGEAFF.

As to this clonotype: Relative to the germline gene, one junction end is altered; a read error may explain this. The rearrangement uses TRBV20-1 and TRBJ2-7; no firm D call. The CDR3 covers 13 residues. Looked up from germline, CDR1 is DFQATT and CDR2 is SNEGSKA (reference sequence). Written as DNA, the CDR3 is TGCGGTGCTAGGGTCGGTGGGTCCTACGAGCAGTACTTC. This translates into CGARVGGSYEQYF.

By its share, this clonotype is medium-sized. The rearrangement uses TRBV28 and TRBJ1-4, with 7 bases identical to TRBD1. Germline V gene data show CDR1 as MDHEN and CDR2 as SYDVKM. This CDR3 region has 14 residues. The CDR3 DNA reads TGTGCTTCCCTCAGGGCAGGGGGTAATGAAAAACTGTTTTTT. This translates into CASLRAGGNEKLFF.

The J gene is TRBJ2-3, the V gene TRBV4-2, with a possible D match to TRBD2 (6 bases). The ends were cut back, 1 base at V and 5 bases at J, with 13 bases in the middle. Germline CDR1 and CDR2: LGHNA and YNFKEQ. This CDR3 comprises 15 residues. The CDR3 here is CASSQATGVGDTQYF. CDR3 DNA: TGTGCCAGCAGCCAAGCTACGGGAGTTGGAGATACGCAGTATTTT.

Within the sample, this clonotype is medium-sized. V usage is TRBV29-1 and J usage is TRBJ1-5, with D uncertain. The CDR3 is 13 residues long. Germline CDR1 reads SQVTM; CDR2 reads ANQGSEA. V was trimmed by 5 bases and J by 4 bases, leaving 12 bases between them. The CDR3 loop is CSVSGSGNQPQHF. The CDR3 bases are TGCAGCGTTTCAGGTTCGGGAAATCAGCCCCAGCATTTT. Using reference TRBV29-1 and TRBJ1-5 for the parts outside the CDR3, the full variable domain is SAVISQKPSRDICQRGTSLTIQCQVDSQVTMMFWYRQQPGQSLTLIATANQGSEATYESGFVIDKFPISRPNLTFSTLTVSNMSPEDSSIYLCSVSGSGNQPQHFGDGTRLSIL.

This clonotype rates as medium-sized (0.01 to 0.1%). The genes are TRBV5-1 and TRBJ2-2; D unclear. In germline, CDR1 is SGHRS, CDR2 YFSETQ. Trimming left V 7 bases short and J 1 base short, with 5 bases between. This CDR3 has 12 residues. CDR3 loop: CASQQNTGELFF. CDR3 nucleotides: TGCGCCAGCCAGCAGAACACCGGGGAGCTGTTTTTT.

This clonotype has more than one count but fewer than ten. The chain employs TRBV18 and TRBJ2-5; D is unclear. Trimming took 2 bases from V and 1 from J, leaving 14 bases between them. CDR1 KGHSH and CDR2 LQKENI come from the germline V gene. This CDR3 has 16 amino acids. This chain's CDR3 is CASSPRVYSSQETQYF. The CDR3 bases are TGTGCCAGCTCACCAAGGGTGTACTCAAGCCAAGAGACCCAGTACTTC.

Judged by abundance, this clonotype is medium-sized. V usage is TRBV7-2 and J usage is TRBJ2-1, with D possibly TRBD2 on 6 matching bases. Trimming took off 3 bases at V and 8 bases at J, with 14 bases between the two ends. CDR1 is SGHTA and CDR2 is FQGNSA in the germline V gene. The CDR3 length is 14 residues. This CDR3 is CASSLTSRRDEQFF. In DNA form, the CDR3 reads TGTGCCAGCAGCTTGACCTCGAGGAGGGATGAGCAGTTCTTC.

This clonotype was seen a handful of times. The CDR3 sequence: CSARVTGGTERVNTEAFF. The DNA of the CDR3 is TGCAGTGCTAGAGTGACAGGGGGGACTGAAAGGGTGAACACTGAAGCTTTCTTT. The genes are TRBV20-1 and TRBJ1-1; TRBD1 matches at 9 bases. CDR3 size: 18 residues. Germline V gene sequence: CDR1 DFQATT, CDR2 SNEGSKA (reference sequence). The trim removed 1 base at V and 0 bases at J, leaving 12 bases unmatched.

This chain connects TRBV5-1 to TRBJ1-2, with a tentative D call TRBD1 (5 bases). The V end was cut by 4 bases, the J end by 0 bases, with 19 bases between. CDR3 size: 17 residues. From germline, CDR1 is SGHRS and CDR2 YFSETQ. CDR3 region: CASSRGLGGGANYGYTF. In DNA, the CDR3 is TGCGCCAGCAGCCGGGGACTCGGAGGAGGTGCTAACTATGGCTACACCTTC.

This clonotype is labeled medium-sized. This chain joins TRBV12-3 or TRBV12-4 and TRBJ2-1; the D gene is possibly TRBD1 (6 bases). Trimming took off 5 bases at V and 6 bases at J, with 14 bases between the two ends. The CDR3 sequence is 14 residues long. CDR3 residues: CASSGGRDINEQFF. As DNA, the CDR3 is TGTGCCAGCAGTGGCGGCCGGGACATCAATGAGCAGTTCTTC.

This clonotype is judged medium-sized. The chain employs TRBV29-1 and TRBJ1-4; 11 bases fit TRBD1. CDR3 size: 16 residues. Germline CDR1 and CDR2: SQVTM and ANQGSEA. V lost 7 bases, J lost 7 bases, and 14 bases stayed unmatched. The CDR3: CSAYKPPGQGGEKLFF. The CDR3 DNA reads as TGCAGCGCCTACAAACCCCCGGGACAGGGGGGTGAAAAACTGTTTTTT.

This clonotype qualifies as medium-sized. This chain joins TRBV3-1 and TRBJ1-5, with D hard to call. Germline V CDR1 and CDR2: LGHDT, YNNKEL (reference sequence). The V end lost 1 base, the J end lost 0 bases, and 10 bases lay between the germline ends. The CDR3 consists of 16 residues. DNA for the CDR3: TGTGCCAGCAGCCAAGGTGGTCAGCATAGCAATCAGCCCCAGCATTTT. Its translation is CASSQGGQHSNQPQHF. The variable domain in full, with the rest retrieved from reference TRBV3-1 and TRBJ1-5, is DTAVSQTPKYLVTQMGNDKSIKCEQNLGHDTMYWYKQDSKKFLKIMFSYNNKELIINETVPNRFSPKSPDKAHLNLHINSLELGDSAVYFCASSQGGQHSNQPQHFGDGTRLSIL.

V usage is TRBV7-9 and J usage is TRBJ2-1, with D perhaps matching TRBD2 (5 bases). The CDR3 is 15 amino acids. V lost 5 bases and J 3 bases, leaving 14 bases between the germline ends. Germline V gene data show CDR1 as SEHNR and CDR2 as FQNEAQ (reference sequence). This chain's CDR3 is CASSVSLVFYNEQFF. CDR3 bases: TGTGCCAGCAGCGTCTCACTAGTTTTCTACAATGAGCAGTTCTTC.

By share, this clonotype ranks as medium-sized (0.01 to 0.1%). The CDR3 nucleotides read TGCAGCGTTGAACTGGCCACGGGAAACCTAAACATTCAGTACTTC. It yields the protein CSVELATGNLNIQYF. The rearrangement links TRBV29-1 to TRBJ2-4; a possible D gene is TRBD2 (5 bases). The CDR3 is made up of 15 amino acids. The germline V and J ends were trimmed by 2 bases and 6 bases, with 17 bases remaining between them. Per the germline V gene, CDR1 is SQVTM and CDR2 is ANQGSEA.

Relative to its sample, this clonotype is medium-sized (0.01 to 0.1%). The chain has TRBV27 and TRBJ1-5; the D is unclear. V lost 5 bases and J lost 3, with 5 bases in between. The CDR3 spans 12 residues. Germline loops: CDR1 MNHEY, CDR2 SMNVEV (reference sequence). This chain's CDR3 is CASSHPNQPQHF. CDR3 in DNA: TGTGCCAGCAGTCACCCCAATCAGCCCCAGCATTTT.

This clonotype ranks as medium-sized (0.01 to 0.1%). The V and J genes are TRBV7-3 and TRBJ2-1, with D perhaps matching TRBD1 (6 bases). Trimming removed 5 bases from V and 5 bases from J, with 13 bases in between. The CDR3 is 14 amino acids. Germline V gene data show CDR1 as SGHTA and CDR2 as FQGTGA. The CDR3 region is CASSPGTPNNEQFF. The CDR3 DNA is TGTGCCAGCAGCCCCGGGACACCTAACAATGAGCAGTTCTTC.

By its share, this clonotype is medium-sized. The genes are TRBV29-1 and TRBJ2-7; TRBD1 might be the D (5 bases). Trimming took off 5 bases at V and 0 bases at J, with 14 bases between the two ends. Germline V gene data show CDR1 as SQVTM and CDR2 as ANQGSEA. The CDR3 sequence is 14 residues long. CDR3 region: CSVMRKGVSYEQYF. As DNA, the CDR3 is TGCAGCGTTATGAGAAAAGGGGTCTCCTACGAGCAGTACTTC.